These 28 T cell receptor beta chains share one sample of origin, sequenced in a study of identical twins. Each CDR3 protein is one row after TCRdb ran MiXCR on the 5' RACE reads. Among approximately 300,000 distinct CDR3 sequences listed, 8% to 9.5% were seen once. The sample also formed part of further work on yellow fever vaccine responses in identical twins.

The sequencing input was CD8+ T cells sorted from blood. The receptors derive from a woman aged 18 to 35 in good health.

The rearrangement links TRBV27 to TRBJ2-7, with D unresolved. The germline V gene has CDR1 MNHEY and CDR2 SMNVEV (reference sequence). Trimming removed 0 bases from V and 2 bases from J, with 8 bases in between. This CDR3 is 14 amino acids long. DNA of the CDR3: TGTGCCAGCAGTTTATCGTCAGATACCTACGAGCAGTACTTC. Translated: CASSLSSDTYEQYF.

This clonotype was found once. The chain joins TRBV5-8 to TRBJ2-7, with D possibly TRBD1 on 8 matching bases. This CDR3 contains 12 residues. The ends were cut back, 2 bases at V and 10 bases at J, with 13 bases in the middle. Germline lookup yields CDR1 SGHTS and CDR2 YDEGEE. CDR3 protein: CASSLGQGLQYF. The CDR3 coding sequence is TGTGCCAGCAGCTTAGGACAGGGACTACAGTACTTC.

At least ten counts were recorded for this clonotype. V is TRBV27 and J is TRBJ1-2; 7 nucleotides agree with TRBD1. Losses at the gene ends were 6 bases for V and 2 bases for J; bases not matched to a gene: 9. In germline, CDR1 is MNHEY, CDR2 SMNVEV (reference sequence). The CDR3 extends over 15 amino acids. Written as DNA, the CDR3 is TGTGCCAGCAGCGTTTCGGGACAGCAAAACTATGGCTACACCTTC. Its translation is CASSVSGQQNYGYTF.

The CDR3 sequence: CASILAGGASGTQYF. The CDR3 DNA follows: TGTGCCAGCATCCTCGCGGGGGGGGCGAGCGGGACCCAGTACTTC. This sequence joins TRBV7-8 and TRBJ2-5, with 9 bases lining up with TRBD2. The CDR3 runs to 15 residues. The V segment lost 7 bases and the J segment 7 bases; nucleotides outside the gene matches: 13. Germline CDR1 reads SGHVS; CDR2 reads FQNEAQ.

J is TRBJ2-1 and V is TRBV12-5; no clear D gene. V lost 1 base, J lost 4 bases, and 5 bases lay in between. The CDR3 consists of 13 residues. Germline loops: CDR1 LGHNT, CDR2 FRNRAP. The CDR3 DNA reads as TGTGCTAGTGGTTTGGCCTTTTACAATGAGCAGTTCTTC. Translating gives CASGLAFYNEQFF.

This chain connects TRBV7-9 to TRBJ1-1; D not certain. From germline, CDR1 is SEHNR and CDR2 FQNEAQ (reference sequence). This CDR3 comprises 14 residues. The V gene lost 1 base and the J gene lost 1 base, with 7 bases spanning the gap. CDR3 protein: CASSLGSPNTEAFF. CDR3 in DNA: TGTGCCAGCAGCTTAGGTTCCCCGAACACTGAAGCTTTCTTT.

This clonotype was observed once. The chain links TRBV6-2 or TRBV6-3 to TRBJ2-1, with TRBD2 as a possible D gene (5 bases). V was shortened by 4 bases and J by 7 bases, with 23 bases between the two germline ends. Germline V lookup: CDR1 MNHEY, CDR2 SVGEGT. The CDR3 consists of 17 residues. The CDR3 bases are TGTGCCAGCAGTTCCGACCTTTTGGAGGCCCGACTGAATGAGCAGTTCTTC. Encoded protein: CASSSDLLEARLNEQFF.

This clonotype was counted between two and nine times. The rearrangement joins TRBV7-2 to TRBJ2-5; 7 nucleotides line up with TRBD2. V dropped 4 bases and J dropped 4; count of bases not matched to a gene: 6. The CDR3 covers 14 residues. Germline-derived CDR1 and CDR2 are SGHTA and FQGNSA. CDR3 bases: TGTGCCAGCAGCTATACGGTAGCGGGAGAGACCCAGTACTTC. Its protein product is CASSYTVAGETQYF. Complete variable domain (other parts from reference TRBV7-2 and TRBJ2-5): GAGVSQSPSNKVTEKGKDVELRCDPISGHTALYWYRQSLGQGLEFLIYFQGNSAPDKSGLPSDRFSAERTGGSVSTLTIQRTQQEDSAVYLCASSYTVAGETQYFGPGTRLLVL.

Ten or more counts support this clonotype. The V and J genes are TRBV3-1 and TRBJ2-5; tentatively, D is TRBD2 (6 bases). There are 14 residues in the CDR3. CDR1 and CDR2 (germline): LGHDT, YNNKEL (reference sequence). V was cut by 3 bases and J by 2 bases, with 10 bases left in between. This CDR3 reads CASSQRDFQETQYF. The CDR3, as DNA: TGTGCCAGCAGCCAGCGGGATTTTCAAGAGACCCAGTACTTC.

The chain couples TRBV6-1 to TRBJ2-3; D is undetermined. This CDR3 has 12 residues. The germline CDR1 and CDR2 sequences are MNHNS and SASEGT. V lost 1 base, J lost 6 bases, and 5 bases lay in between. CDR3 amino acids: CASSEVGDTQYF. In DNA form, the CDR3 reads TGTGCCAGCAGTGAAGTGGGGGATACGCAGTATTTT.

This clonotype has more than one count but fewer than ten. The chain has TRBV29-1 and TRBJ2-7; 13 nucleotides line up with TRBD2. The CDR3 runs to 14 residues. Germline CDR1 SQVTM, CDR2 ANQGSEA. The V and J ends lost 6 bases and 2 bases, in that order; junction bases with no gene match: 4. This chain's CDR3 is CSVVGTSGTYEQYF. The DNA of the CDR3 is TGCAGCGTCGTCGGGACTAGCGGGACCTACGAGCAGTACTTC.

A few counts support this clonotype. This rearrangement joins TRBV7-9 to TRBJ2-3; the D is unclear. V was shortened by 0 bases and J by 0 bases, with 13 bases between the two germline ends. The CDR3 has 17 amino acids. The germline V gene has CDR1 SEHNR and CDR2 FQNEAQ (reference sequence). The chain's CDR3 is CASSLALDKLSTDTQYF. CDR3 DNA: TGTGCCAGCAGCTTAGCGCTAGACAAACTAAGCACAGATACGCAGTATTTT. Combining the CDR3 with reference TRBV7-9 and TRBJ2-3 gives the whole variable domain DTGVSQNPRHKITKRGQNVTFRCDPISEHNRLYWYRQTLGQGPEFLTYFQNEAQLEKSRLLSDRFSAERPKGSFSTLEIQRTEQGDSAMYLCASSLALDKLSTDTQYFGPGTRLTVL.

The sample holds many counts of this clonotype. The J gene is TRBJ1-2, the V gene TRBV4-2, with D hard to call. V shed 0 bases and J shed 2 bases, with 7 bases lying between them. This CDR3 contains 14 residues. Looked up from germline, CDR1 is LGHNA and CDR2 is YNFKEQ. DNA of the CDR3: TGTGCCAGCAGCCAAGATATGCAGAACTATGGCTACACCTTC. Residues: CASSQDMQNYGYTF.

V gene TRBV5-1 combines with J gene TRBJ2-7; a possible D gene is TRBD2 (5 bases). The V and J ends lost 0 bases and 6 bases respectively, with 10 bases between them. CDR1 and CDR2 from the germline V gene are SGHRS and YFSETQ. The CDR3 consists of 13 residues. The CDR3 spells CASSLAGFGEQYF. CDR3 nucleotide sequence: TGCGCCAGCAGCTTGGCGGGGTTCGGCGAGCAGTACTTC.

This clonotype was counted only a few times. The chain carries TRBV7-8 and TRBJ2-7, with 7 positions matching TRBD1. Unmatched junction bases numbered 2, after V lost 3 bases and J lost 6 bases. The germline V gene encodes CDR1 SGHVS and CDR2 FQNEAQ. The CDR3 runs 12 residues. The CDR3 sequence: CASSLYRGEQYF. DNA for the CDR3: TGTGCCAGCAGCTTGTACAGGGGCGAGCAGTACTTC.

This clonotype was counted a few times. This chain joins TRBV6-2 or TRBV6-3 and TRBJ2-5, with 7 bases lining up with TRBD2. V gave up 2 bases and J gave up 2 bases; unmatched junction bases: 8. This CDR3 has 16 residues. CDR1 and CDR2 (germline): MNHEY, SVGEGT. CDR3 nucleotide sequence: TGTGCCAGCAGTTACATCCGGGACTACCTACAAGAGACCCAGTACTTC. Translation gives CASSYIRDYLQETQYF.

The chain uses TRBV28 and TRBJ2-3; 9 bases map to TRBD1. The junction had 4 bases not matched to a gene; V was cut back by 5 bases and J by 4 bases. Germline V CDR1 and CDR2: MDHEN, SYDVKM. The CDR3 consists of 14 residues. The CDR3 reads CASSLHRGPDTQYF. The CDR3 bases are TGTGCCAGCAGTCTCCACAGGGGGCCAGATACGCAGTATTTT.

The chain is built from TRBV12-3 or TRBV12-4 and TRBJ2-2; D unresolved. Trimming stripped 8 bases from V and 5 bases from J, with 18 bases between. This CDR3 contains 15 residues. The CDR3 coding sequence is TGTGCCAGCCTCCTCCGTCAGGCACAGACCGGGGAGCTGTTTTTT. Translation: CASLLRQAQTGELFF.

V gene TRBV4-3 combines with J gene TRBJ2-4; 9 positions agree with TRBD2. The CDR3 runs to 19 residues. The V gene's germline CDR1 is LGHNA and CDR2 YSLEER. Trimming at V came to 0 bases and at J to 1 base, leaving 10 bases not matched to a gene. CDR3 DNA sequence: TGCGCCAGCAGCCAAGAAGTCAGCGGGAGGATCGGGGCCAAAAACATTCAGTACTTC. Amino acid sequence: CASSQEVSGRIGAKNIQYF.

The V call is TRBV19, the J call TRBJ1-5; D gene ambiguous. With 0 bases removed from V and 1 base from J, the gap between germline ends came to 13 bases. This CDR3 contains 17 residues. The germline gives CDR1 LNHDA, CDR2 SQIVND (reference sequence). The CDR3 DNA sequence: TGTGCCAGTAGTATAGATTCTTTTCAGGCGAGCAATCAGCCCCAGCATTTT. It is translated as CASSIDSFQASNQPQHF.

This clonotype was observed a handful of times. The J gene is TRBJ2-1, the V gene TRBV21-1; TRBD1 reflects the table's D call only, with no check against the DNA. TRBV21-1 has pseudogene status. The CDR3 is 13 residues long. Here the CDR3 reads CASSKEGGLQEFF. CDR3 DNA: TGTGCCAGCAGCAAAGAGGGGGGGCTTCAGGAGTTCTTC.

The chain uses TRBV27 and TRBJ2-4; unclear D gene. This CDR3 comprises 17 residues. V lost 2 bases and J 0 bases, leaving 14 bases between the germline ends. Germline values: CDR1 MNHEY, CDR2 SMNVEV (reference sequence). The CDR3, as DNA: TGTGCCAGCAGTTTAATTCCCCTGGGCCTAGCCAAAAACATTCAGTACTTC. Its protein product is CASSLIPLGLAKNIQYF.

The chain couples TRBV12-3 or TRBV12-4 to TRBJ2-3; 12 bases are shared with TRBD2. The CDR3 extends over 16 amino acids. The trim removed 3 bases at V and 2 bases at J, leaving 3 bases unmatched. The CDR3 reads CASSFGLAGITDTQYF. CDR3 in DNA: TGTGCCAGCAGTTTCGGACTAGCGGGGATCACAGATACGCAGTATTTT.

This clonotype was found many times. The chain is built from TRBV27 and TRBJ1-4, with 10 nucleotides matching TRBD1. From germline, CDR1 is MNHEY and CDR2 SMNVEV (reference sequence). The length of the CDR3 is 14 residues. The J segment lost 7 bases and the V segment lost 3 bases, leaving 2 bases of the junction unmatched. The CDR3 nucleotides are TGTGCCAGCAGTTTCCGGGACAGGGGTGAAAAACTGTTTTTT. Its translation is CASSFRDRGEKLFF.

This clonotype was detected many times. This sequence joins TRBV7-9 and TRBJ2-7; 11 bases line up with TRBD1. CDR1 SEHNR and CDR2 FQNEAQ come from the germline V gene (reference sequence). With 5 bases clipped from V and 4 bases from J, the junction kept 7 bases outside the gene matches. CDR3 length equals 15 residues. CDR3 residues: CASSPMDRGHYEQYF. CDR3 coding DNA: TGTGCCAGCAGCCCAATGGACAGGGGGCATTACGAGCAGTACTTC.

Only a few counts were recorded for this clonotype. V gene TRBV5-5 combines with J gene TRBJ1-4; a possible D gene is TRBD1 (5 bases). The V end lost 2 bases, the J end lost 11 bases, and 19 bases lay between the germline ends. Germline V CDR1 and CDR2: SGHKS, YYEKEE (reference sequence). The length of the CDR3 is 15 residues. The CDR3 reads CASSFQGGPAGKLFF. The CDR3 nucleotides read TGTGCCAGCAGCTTCCAGGGTGGCCCGGCGGGGAAACTGTTTTTT.

For the CDR3, the DNA is TGTGCCACCAGCGGGACTAGCGCGTACGAGCAGTACTTC. It specifies CATSGTSAYEQYF. V gene TRBV15 combines with J gene TRBJ2-7, with 10 bases aligning to TRBD2. Trimming took 5 bases from V and 4 from J; bases not matched to a gene: 2. The CDR3 is made up of 13 amino acids. Germline lookup yields CDR1 LNHNV and CDR2 YYDKDF (reference sequence).

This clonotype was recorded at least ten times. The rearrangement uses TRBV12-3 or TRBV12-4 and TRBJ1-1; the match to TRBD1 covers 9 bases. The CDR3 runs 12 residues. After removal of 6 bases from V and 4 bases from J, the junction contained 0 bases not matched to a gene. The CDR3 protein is CASRTGGTEAFF. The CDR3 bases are TGTGCCAGCAGGACAGGGGGCACTGAAGCTTTCTTT.